The next 5 T cell receptor beta chains were all read from a single sample in a study of Ad26.COV2.S vaccination and SARS-CoV-2 variants. The sample's treatment: roughly 20 received Ad26.COV2.S at low or high dose, single or two shots; 5 received placebo; per-sample allocation not given. Samples were taken on day 63 after the first vaccine or placebo injection. Method: immunoSEQ multiplex PCR; TCRdb's copy keeps in-frame clones and lacks some. The table shows roughly 450,000 clones, with 90% occurring only once. The sequencing here drew on peripheral blood, taken in a trial of Ad26.COV2.S vaccine versus placebo. Receptors were obtained from a person aged 18 to 59 who received the Ad26.COV2.S COVID-19 vaccine or a placebo.

This clone has only a few counts. The chain carries TRBV28 and TRBJ2-1, with 9 bases matching TRBD2. The V gene end was trimmed by 3 bases and the J gene end by 9 bases; junction bases not matched to a gene: 9. Germline V lookup: CDR1 MDHEN, CDR2 SYDVKM. CDR3 size: 15 residues. CDR3 sequence reads: CASSFGGRAQGEQFF. The CDR3 nucleotides read TGTGCCAGCAGTTTTGGCGGGAGGGCCCAGGGTGAGCAGTTCTTC.

The V call is TRBV27, the J call TRBJ2-7; 13 nucleotides line up with TRBD2. V was pared by 6 bases and J by 4 bases, with 9 bases of the junction left unmatched. The CDR3 extends over 16 amino acids. Germline CDR1 and CDR2: MNHEY and SMNVEV (reference sequence). The CDR3 nucleotides read TGTGCCAGCAGCAACCGAGGACTAGCGGGAGCATACGAGCAGTACTTC. It codes for CASSNRGLAGAYEQYF.

The chain joins TRBV7-2 to TRBJ2-1, with TRBD2 matching 12 bases. V was clipped by 3 bases and J by 8 bases; unmatched bases: 8. The CDR3 extends over 16 amino acids. Germline V gene data show CDR1 as SGHTA and CDR2 as FQGNSA. CDR3 protein: CASSLTSGSGSDEQFF. The CDR3 nucleotides are TGTGCCAGCAGCTTGACTAGCGGGAGTGGGAGCGATGAGCAGTTCTTC.

The chain employs TRBV7-9 and TRBJ1-1, with a tentative D call TRBD1 (6 bases). Germline V gene data show CDR1 as SEHNR and CDR2 as FQNEAQ (reference sequence). V was clipped by 4 bases and J by 4 bases, with 13 bases between them. This CDR3 spans 14 amino acids. The CDR3 DNA sequence: TGTGCCAGCAGCTACACGGGGGGCGTCACTGAAGCTTTCTTT. Protein product: CASSYTGGVTEAFF.

This clone is a singleton in its sample. The chain combines TRBV28 with TRBJ2-1, with no clear D. The V gene's germline CDR1 is MDHEN and CDR2 SYDVKM. The V and J ends lost 5 bases and 4 bases respectively, with 6 bases between them. The CDR3 is 12 amino acids. The CDR3, as DNA: TGTGCCAGCAGTGCCGAATACAATGAGCAGTTCTTC. Protein product: CASSAEYNEQFF.